The clone carrying this T cell receptor (beta chain) was observed at least ten times. Its antigen remains unidentified. The donors, healthy adults who were HIV-negative, had experienced no recent acute infections or vaccinations. This sample is part of a study of shared clonotypes between healthy human individuals. Regarding the study as a whole: When compared with the clonotypes that were shared by all four sorted-subset donors, the non-shared clonotypes turned out to have lower generation probabilities.

Clones were read by immunoSEQ multiplex PCR, and TCRdb kept only the in-frame ones, dropping some. This sample yields about 330,000 clones, of which roughly 70% are seen a single time; about 9.3% belongs to the top ten. The sequenced sample was memory CD4+ T cells sorted from blood. The subset here: CD45RA-negative fraction. This receptor was taken from a man in his thirties or forties in good health.

Here the CDR3 reads CASSELTPDEQYF. The CDR3 nucleotides read TGTGCCAGCAGTGAACTTACCCCGGACGAGCAGTACTTC. The chain employs TRBV2 and TRBJ2-7; D remains unclear. The CDR3 runs 13 residues. Trimming cost V 2 bases and J 5 bases, with 10 bases left between them. Germline-derived CDR1 and CDR2 are SNHLY and FYNNEI.